This T cell receptor beta chain stems from a study of T cells in Graves' hyperthyroidism and ophthalmopathy. About the study: Any treatment followed the collection of peripheral blood at initial diagnosis. Findings and limits, study-wide: Blood also contained most expanded thyroid clonotypes above 0.001. A model built on 13 V-J features separated ophthalmopathy from stable hyperthyroidism.

Researchers amplified the TCR beta CDR3 regions from RNA transcripts. During a first-round RT-PCR of the TCR CDR3, the HTBI primer set was used. TCRdb recomputed calls from the multiplex PCR reads with MiXCR, one row per CDR3 protein. The sample lists 450,000 to 600,000 distinct CDR3 sequences, around 15% occurring once. This clonotype occurred many times. What it binds is not known. The CDR3 contains 13 residues. Germline assignment: CDR1 LGHDT and CDR2 YNNKEL (reference sequence). V was trimmed by 4 bases and J by 4 bases, leaving 10 bases between them. Exclusion criteria comprised uncontrolled infection, other autoimmune disease, pregnancy or lactation.

The TCR comes from a woman between 35 and 50 years old with Graves' hyperthyroidism. V usage is TRBV3-1 and J usage is TRBJ1-1; weak D call: TRBD1 (5 bases). The specimen was blood. The CDR3 spells CASSPRGGTEAFF. CDR3 sequence (DNA): TGTGCCAGCAGCCCACGCGGGGGCACTGAAGCTTTCTTT. The variable domain in full, with the rest retrieved from reference TRBV3-1 and TRBJ1-1, is DTAVSQTPKYLVTQMGNDKSIKCEQNLGHDTMYWYKQDSKKFLKIMFSYNNKELIINETVPNRFSPKSPDKAHLNLHINSLELGDSAVYFCASSPRGGTEAFFGQGTRLTVV.